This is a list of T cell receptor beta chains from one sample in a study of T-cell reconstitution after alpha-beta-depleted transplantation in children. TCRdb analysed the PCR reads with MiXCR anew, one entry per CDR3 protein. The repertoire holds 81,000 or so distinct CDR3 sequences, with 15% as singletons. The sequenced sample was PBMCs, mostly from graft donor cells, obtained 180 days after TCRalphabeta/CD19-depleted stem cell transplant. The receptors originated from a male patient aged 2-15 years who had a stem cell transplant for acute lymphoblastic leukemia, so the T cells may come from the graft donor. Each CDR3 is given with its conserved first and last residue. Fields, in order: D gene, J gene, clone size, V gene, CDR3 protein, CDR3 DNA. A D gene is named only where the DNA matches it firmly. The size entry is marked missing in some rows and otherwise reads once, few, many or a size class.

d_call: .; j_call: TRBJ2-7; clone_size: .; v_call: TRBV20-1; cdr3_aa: CSARGGGRSILYEQYF; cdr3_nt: TGCAGTGCTAGAGGCGGTGGTCGCTCTATCCTCTACGAGCAGTACTTC
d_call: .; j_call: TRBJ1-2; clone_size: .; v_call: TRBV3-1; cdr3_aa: CASSPHSSYGYTF; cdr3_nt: TGTGCCAGCAGTCCCCATTCGTCCTATGGCTACACCTTC
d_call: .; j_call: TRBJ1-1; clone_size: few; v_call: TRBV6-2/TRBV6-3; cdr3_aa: CASSYWGEAFF; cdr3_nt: TGTGCCAGCAGTTACTGGGGGGAGGCTTTCTTT
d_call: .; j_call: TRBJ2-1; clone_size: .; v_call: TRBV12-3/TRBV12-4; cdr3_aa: CASSLSAGRPEQFF; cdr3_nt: TGTGCCAGCAGTTTATCTGCGGGCAGACCGGAGCAGTTCTTC
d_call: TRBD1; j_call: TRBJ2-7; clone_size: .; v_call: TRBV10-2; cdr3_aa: CASSFWDPGQGGEQYF; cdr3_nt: TGCGCCAGCAGTTTTTGGGACCCGGGACAGGGGGGAGAGCAGTACTTC
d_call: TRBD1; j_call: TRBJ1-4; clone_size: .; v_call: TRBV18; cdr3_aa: CASSPRGQTNEKLFF; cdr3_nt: TGTGCCAGCTCACCAAGGGGGCAAACTAATGAAAAACTGTTTTTT
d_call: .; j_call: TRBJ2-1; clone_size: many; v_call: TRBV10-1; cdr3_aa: CASSESGRGDSYNEQFF; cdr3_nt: TGCGCCAGCAGTGAGTCGGGCAGGGGGGACTCCTACAATGAGCAGTTCTTC
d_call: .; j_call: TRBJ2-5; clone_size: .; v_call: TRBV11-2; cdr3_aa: CASSSTGGSIETQYF; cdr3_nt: TGTGCCAGCAGCAGCACGGGGGGCTCGATAGAGACCCAGTACTTC
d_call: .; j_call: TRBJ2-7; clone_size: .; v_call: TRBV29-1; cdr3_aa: CSVEDLGAVDF; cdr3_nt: TGCAGCGTTGAAGATCTTGGGGCGGTGGACTTC
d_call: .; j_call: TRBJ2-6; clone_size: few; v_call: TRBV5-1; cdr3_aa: CASSLSPSGANVLTF; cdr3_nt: TGCGCCAGCAGCCTGAGCCCCTCTGGGGCCAACGTCCTGACTTTC
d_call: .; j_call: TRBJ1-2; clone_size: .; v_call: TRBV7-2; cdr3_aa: CASSWGRRATNHGYTF; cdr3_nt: TGTGCCAGCAGCTGGGGTCGAAGGGCAACTAACCATGGCTACACCTTC
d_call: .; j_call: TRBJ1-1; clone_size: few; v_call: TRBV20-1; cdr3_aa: CSAKSLGMNTEAFF; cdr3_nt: TGCAGTGCGAAGTCATTGGGGATGAACACTGAAGCTTTCTTT
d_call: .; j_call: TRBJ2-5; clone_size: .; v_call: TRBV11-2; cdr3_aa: CASSLWSETQYF; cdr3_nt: TGTGCCAGCAGCTTGTGGTCGGAGACCCAGTACTTC
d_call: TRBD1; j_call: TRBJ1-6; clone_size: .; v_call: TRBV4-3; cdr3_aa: CASSQEVDRRHSPLHF; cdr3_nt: TGCGCCAGCAGCCAAGAAGTGGACAGGCGCCATTCACCCCTCCACTTT
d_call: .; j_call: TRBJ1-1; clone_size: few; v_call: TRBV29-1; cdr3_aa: CSVESKILNTEAFF; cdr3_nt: TGCAGCGTTGAATCGAAGATACTGAACACTGAAGCTTTCTTT
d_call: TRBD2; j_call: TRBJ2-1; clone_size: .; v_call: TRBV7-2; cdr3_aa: CASSSKRGGGYNEQFF; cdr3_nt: TGTGCCAGCAGCTCTAAGCGGGGGGGCGGTTACAATGAGCAGTTCTTC
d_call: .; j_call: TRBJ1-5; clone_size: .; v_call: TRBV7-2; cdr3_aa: CASSPEVAQPQHF; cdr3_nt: TGTGCCAGCAGCCCTGAGGTGGCTCAGCCCCAGCATTTT
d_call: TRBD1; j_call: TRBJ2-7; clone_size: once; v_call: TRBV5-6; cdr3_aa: CASSSPGGDMYEQYF; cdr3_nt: TGTGCCAGCAGCTCGCCAGGGGGCGATATGTACGAGCAGTACTTC
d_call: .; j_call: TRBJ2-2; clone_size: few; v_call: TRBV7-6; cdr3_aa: CASTAFRELSTGELFF; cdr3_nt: TGTGCCAGCACAGCTTTTCGGGAGTTGAGTACCGGGGAGCTGTTTTTT
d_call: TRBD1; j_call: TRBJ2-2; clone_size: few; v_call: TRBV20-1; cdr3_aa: CSARDLGGADTGELFF; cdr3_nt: TGCAGTGCTAGAGATTTAGGGGGCGCGGACACCGGGGAGCTGTTTTTT
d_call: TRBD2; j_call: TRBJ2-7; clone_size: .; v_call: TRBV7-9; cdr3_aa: CASSLGPLAGDPYEQYF; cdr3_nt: TGTGCCAGCAGCTTAGGCCCTCTAGCGGGGGACCCCTACGAGCAGTACTTC
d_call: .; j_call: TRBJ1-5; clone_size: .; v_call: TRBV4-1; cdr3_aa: CASSRPTENQPQHF; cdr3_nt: TGCGCCAGCAGCCGACCGACAGAAAATCAGCCCCAGCATTTT
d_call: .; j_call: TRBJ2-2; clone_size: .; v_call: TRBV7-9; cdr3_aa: CASGWSTGELFF; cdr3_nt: TGTGCCTCAGGGTGGAGCACCGGGGAGCTGTTTTTT
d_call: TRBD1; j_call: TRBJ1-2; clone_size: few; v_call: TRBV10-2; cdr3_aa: CASNDRGDGYTF; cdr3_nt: TGCGCCAGCAACGACAGGGGGGATGGCTACACCTTC
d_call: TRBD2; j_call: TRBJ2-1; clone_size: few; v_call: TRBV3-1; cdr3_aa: CASSRLAGEDEQFF; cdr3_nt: TGTGCCAGCAGCCGGCTAGCGGGGGAAGATGAGCAGTTCTTC
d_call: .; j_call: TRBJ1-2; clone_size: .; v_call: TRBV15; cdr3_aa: CATSSRVGNYGYTF; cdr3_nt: TGTGCCACCAGCTCGAGGGTCGGGAACTATGGCTACACCTTC
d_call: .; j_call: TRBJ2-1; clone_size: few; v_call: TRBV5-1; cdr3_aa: CASSPLVRQYSINEQFF; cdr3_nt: TGCGCCAGCAGCCCCCTTGTTAGACAGTATTCAATCAATGAGCAGTTCTTC
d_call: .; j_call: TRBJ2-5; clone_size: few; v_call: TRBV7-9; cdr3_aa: CASSLASGAPGTQYF; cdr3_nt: TGTGCCAGCAGCTTAGCGTCAGGGGCCCCTGGGACCCAGTACTTC
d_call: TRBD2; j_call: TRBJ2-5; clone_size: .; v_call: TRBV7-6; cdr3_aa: CASSLRSSGGAKETQYF; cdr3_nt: TGTGCCAGCAGCTTACGTTCTAGCGGGGGGGCTAAAGAGACCCAGTACTTC
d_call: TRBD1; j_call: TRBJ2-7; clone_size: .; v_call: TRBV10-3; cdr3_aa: CAISRDREEKYF; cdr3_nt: TGTGCCATCAGTAGGGACAGGGAGGAGAAGTACTTC
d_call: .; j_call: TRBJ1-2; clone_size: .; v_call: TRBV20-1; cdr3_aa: CSARVETQLWGYTF; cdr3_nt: TGCAGTGCTAGAGTTGAGACACAACTATGGGGCTACACCTTC
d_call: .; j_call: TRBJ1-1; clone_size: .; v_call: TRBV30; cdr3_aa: CAWSAPRTNTEAFF; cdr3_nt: TGTGCCTGGAGTGCACCCCGGACGAACACTGAAGCTTTCTTT
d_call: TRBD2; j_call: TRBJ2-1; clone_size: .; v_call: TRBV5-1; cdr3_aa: CASSLLSGGLGEQFF; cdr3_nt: TGCGCCAGCAGCTTGCTGAGCGGGGGGCTCGGTGAGCAGTTCTTC
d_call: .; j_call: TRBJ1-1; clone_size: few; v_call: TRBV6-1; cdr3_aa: CASSDPGRLNTEAFF; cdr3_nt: TGTGCCAGCAGTGACCCCGGACGGCTGAACACTGAAGCTTTCTTT
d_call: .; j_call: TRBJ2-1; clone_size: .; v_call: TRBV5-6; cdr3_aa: CASSLSLEQFF; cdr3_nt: TGTGCCAGCAGCTTGTCCCTAGAGCAGTTCTTC
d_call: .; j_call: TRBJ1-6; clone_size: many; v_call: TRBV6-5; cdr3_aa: CASSYFEVSPLHF; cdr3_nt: TGTGCCAGCAGTTACTTCGAAGTTTCACCCCTCCACTTT
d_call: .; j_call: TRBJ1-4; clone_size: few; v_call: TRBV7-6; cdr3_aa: CASSLGRGPDEKLFF; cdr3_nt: TGTGCCAGCAGCTTAGGGCGGGGCCCGGATGAAAAACTGTTTTTT
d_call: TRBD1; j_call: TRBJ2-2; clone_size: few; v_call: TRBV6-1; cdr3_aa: CASQGENTGELFF; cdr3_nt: TGTGCCAGCCAGGGGGAGAACACCGGGGAGCTGTTTTTT
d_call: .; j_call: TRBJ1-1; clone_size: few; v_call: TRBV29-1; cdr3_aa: CSVDRFGSTEAFF; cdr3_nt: TGCAGCGTTGACCGTTTCGGGTCCACTGAAGCTTTCTTT
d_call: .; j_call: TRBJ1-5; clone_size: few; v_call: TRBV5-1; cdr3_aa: CASSLGGTSNQPQHF; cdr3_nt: TGCGCCAGCAGCTTGGGGGGGACTAGCAATCAGCCCCAGCATTTT
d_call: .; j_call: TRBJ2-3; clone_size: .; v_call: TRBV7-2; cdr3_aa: CASSSYRTADTQYF; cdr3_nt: TGTGCCAGCAGCTCATACAGGACAGCAGATACGCAGTATTTT
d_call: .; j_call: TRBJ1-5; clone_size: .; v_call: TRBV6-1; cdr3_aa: CASSQEGPSNQPQHF; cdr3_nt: TGTGCCAGCAGTCAAGAGGGACCGTCCAATCAGCCCCAGCATTTT
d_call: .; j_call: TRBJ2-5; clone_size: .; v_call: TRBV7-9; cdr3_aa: CASSLLGGRQETQYF; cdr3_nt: TGTGCCAGCAGCTTACTGGGTGGGCGACAAGAGACCCAGTACTTC
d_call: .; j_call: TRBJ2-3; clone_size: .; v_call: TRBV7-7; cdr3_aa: CASSFEPGPGEGTDTQYF; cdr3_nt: TGTGCCAGCAGCTTTGAGCCCGGGCCAGGGGAGGGGACAGATACGCAGTATTTT
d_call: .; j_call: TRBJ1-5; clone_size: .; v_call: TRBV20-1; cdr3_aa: CSARDLRRPNQPQHF; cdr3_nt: TGCAGTGCTAGAGATCTGAGGCGGCCCAATCAGCCCCAGCATTTT
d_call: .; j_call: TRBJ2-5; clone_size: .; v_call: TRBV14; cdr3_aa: CASSQGSGAAETQYF; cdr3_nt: TGTGCCAGCAGCCAAGGTTCCGGGGCGGCTGAGACCCAGTACTTC
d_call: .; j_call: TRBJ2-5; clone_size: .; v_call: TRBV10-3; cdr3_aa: CAIRKTPTETQYF; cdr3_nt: TGTGCCATCAGAAAGACCCCCACAGAGACCCAGTACTTC
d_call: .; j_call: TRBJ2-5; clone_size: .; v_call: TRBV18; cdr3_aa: CASSPSGQETQYF; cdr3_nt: TGTGCCAGCTCACCCTCAGGGCAAGAGACCCAGTACTTC
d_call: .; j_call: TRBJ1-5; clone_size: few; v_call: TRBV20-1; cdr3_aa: CSAIGISNQPQHF; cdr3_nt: TGCAGTGCTATTGGGATTAGCAATCAGCCCCAGCATTTT
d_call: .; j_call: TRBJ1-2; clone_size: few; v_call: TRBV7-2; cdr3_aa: CASSLVTISGGYGYTF; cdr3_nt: TGTGCCAGCAGCTTGGTGACGATAAGCGGCGGCTATGGCTACACCTTC
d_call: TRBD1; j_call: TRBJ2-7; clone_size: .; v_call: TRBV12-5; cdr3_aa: CASGSGQGSYEQYF; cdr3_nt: TGTGCTAGTGGCTCGGGACAGGGCTCCTACGAGCAGTACTTC
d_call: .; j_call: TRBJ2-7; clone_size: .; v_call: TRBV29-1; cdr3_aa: CSVRTGAYEQYF; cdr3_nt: TGCAGCGTGAGGACGGGGGCCTACGAGCAGTACTTC
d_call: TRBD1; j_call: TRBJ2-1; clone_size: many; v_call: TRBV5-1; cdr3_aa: CASSLGQGVHNEQFF; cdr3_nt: TGCGCCAGCAGCTTGGGACAGGGGGTCCACAATGAGCAGTTCTTC
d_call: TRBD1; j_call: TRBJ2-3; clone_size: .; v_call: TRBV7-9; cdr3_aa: CASSSGQGNTDTQYF; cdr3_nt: TGTGCCAGCAGCTCGGGACAGGGGAACACAGATACGCAGTATTTT